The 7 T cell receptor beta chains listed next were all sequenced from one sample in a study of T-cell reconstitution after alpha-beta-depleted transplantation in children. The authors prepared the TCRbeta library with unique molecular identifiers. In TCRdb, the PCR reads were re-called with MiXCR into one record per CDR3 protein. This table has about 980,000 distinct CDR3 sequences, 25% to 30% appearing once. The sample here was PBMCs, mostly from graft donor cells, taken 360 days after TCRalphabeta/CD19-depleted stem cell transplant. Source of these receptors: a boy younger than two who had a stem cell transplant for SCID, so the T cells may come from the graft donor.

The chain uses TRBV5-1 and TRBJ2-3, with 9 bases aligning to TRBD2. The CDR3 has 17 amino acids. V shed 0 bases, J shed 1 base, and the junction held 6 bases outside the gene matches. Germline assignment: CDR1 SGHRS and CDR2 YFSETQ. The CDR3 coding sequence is TGCGCCAGCAGCTTGGCCGCGGGGGGGCCTGGCACAGATACGCAGTATTTT. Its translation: CASSLAAGGPGTDTQYF.

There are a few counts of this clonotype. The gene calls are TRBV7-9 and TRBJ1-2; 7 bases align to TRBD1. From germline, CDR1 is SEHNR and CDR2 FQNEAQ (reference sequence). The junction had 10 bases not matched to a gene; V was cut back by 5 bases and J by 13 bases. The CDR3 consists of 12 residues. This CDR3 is CASSARQGRSTF. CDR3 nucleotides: TGTGCCAGCAGCGCGCGACAGGGTCGTTCCACCTTC.

CDR3 sequence (DNA): TGTGCCAGCAGCTTATTGGACAGGGTGGTAACCGGGGAGCTGTTTTTT. It is translated as CASSLLDRVVTGELFF. The chain carries TRBV7-6 and TRBJ2-2; 8 nucleotides align to TRBD1. V trimming: 2 bases; J trimming: 5 bases; junction bases outside the gene matches: 7. Per the germline V gene, CDR1 is SGHVS and CDR2 is FNYEAQ. The CDR3 runs to 16 residues. Using reference TRBV7-6 and TRBJ2-2 for the parts outside the CDR3, the full variable domain is GAGVSQSPRYKVTKRGQDVALRCDPISGHVSLYWYRQALGQGPEFLTYFNYEAQQDKSGLPNDRFSAERPEGSISTLTIQRTEQRDSAMYRCASSLLDRVVTGELFFGEGSRLTVL.

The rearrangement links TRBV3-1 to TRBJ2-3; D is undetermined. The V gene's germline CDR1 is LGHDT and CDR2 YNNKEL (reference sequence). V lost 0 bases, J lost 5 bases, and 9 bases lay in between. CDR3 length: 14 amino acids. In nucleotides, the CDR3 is TGTGCCAGCAGCCAAGAGTTGTGGAAAGATACGCAGTATTTT. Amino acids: CASSQELWKDTQYF.

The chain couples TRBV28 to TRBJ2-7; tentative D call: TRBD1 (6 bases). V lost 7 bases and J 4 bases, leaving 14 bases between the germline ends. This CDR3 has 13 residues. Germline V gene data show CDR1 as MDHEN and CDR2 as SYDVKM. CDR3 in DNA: TGTGCCAGCAATACAGGGATCAGGTACGAGCAGTACTTC. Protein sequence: CASNTGIRYEQYF.

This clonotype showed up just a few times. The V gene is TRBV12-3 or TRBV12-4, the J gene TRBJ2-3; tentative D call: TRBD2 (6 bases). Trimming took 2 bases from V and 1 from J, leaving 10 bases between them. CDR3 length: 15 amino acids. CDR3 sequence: CASSLIPGGTDTQYF. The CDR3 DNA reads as TGTGCCAGCAGTTTAATCCCGGGGGGCACAGATACGCAGTATTTT.

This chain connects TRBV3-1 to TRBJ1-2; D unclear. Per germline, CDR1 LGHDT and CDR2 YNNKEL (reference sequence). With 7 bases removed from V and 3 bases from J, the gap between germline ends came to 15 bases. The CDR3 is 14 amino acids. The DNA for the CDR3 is TGTGCCAGCACCCCGACGGAACTAGACTATGGCTACACCTTC. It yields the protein CASTPTELDYGYTF.